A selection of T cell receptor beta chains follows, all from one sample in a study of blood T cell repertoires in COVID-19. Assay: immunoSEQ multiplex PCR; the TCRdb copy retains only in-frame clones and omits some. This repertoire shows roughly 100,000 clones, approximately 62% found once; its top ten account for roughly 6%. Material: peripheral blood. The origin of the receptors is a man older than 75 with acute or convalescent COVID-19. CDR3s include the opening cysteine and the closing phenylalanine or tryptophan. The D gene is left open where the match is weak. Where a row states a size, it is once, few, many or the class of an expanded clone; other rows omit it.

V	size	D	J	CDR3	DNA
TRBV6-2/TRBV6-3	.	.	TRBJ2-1	CASSYYITDNSGNEQFF	TGTGCCAGCAGTTACTATATTACGGACAATTCCGGCAATGAGCAGTTCTTC
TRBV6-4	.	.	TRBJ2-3	CASSLQGSGTDTQYF	TGTGCCAGCAGTCTACAGGGATCCGGCACAGATACGCAGTATTTT
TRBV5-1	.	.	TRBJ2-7	CASSQEGGEQYF	TGCGCCAGCAGCCAGGAAGGGGGCGAGCAGTACTTC
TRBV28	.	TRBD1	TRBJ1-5	CASGDRGGYQPQHF	TGTGCCAGCGGCGACAGGGGGGGATACCAGCCCCAGCATTTT
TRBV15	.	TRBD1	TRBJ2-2	CATSGAGGAGAGELFF	TGTGCCACCAGCGGGGCAGGGGGCGCCGGGGCCGGGGAGCTGTTTTTT
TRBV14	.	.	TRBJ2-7	CASSPPRGLQYF	TGTGCCAGCAGCCCGCCCCGGGGGTTGCAGTACTTC
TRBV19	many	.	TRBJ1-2	CASSRGTSLYTF	TGTGCCAGTAGTAGAGGGACAAGCCTCTACACCTTC
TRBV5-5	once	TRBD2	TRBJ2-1	CASSLRLAPNEQFF	TGTGCCAGCAGCCTAAGACTAGCCCCCAATGAGCAGTTCTTC
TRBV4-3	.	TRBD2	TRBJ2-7	CASSQEGGTAYEQYF	TGCGCCAGCAGCCAAGAGGGGGGGACGGCCTACGAGCAGTACTTC
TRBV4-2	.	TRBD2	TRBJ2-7	CASSPHVAGGSYEQYF	TGTGCCAGCAGCCCACATGTAGCGGGAGGCTCCTACGAGCAGTACTTC
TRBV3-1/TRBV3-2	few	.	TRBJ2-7	CASSQSTTGRLGEQYF	TGTGCCAGCAGCCAATCTACGACAGGGAGGTTGGGCGAGCAGTACTTC
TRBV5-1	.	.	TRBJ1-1	CASSSEGSWVNTEAFF	TGCGCCAGCAGCTCAGAGGGTAGTTGGGTGAACACTGAAGCTTTCTTT
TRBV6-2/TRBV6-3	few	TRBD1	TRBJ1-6	CASSNDGTGYSPLHF	TGTGCCAGCAGTAACGACGGGACAGGTTATTCACCCCTCCACTTT
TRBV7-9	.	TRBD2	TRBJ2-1	CASSLSVGLAGWDEQFF	TGTGCCAGCAGCTTGTCCGTCGGACTAGCGGGGTGGGATGAGCAGTTCTTC
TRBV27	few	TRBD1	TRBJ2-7	CASSLYGTAPYEQYF	TGTGCCAGCAGTTTATACGGGACAGCACCCTACGAGCAGTACTTC
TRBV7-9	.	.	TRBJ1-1	CASSLEGAEAFF	TGTGCCAGCAGCTTAGAGGGAGCTGAAGCTTTCTTT
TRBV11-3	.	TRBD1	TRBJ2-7	CASSLEAGQGGEQYF	TGTGCCAGCAGCTTGGAAGCTGGACAGGGCGGCGAGCAGTACTTC
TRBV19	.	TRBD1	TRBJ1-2	CASSTTTGLPYGYTF	TGTGCCAGTAGTACCACGACAGGGTTACCCTATGGCTACACCTTC
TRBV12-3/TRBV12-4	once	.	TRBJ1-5	CASSLGPGQPQHF	TGTGCCAGCAGTTTGGGGCCCGGACAGCCCCAGCATTTT
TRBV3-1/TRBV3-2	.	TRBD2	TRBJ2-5	CASSLTSSGQETQYF	TGTGCCAGCAGCCTTACGTCTAGCGGCCAAGAGACCCAGTACTTC
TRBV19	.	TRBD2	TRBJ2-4	CASSTSGRLAKNIQYF	TGTGCCAGTAGTACTAGCGGGAGGCTAGCCAAAAACATTCAGTACTTC
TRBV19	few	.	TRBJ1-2	CASRGTYGYTF	TGTGCCAGTCGGGGGACCTATGGCTACACCTTC
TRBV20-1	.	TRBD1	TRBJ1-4	CSASLTGASEKLFF	TGCAGTGCTAGTCTCACAGGGGCGAGTGAAAAACTGTTTTTT
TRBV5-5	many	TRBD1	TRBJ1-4	CASSRDGGQRFEKLFF	TGTGCCAGCAGTAGGGATGGGGGACAGAGATTTGAAAAACTGTTTTTT
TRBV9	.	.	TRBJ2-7	CASSGGGDRSYEQYF	TGTGCCAGCAGCGGCGGGGGGGACAGGTCCTACGAGCAGTACTTC
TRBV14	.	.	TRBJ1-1	CASSQVTPTGNTEAFF	TGTGCCAGCAGCCAAGTTACCCCCACAGGGAACACTGAAGCTTTCTTT
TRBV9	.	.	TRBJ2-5	CASSVADGETQYF	TGTGCCAGCAGCGTAGCTGACGGGGAGACCCAGTACTTC
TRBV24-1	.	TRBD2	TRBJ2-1	CATSEGLALNEQFF	TGTGCCACCAGTGAGGGACTAGCGTTGAATGAGCAGTTCTTC
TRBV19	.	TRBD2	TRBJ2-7	CASSTSGGKYEQYF	TGTGCCAGTAGTACCAGCGGGGGAAAGTACGAGCAGTACTTC